A selection of T cell receptor beta chains follows, all from one sample in a study of read filtering for tumor transcriptome and immune sequencing. TCRdb processed the reads anew with MiXCR; each CDR3 protein has one entry. The sample has some 41,000 distinct CDR3 sequences, over 9.5% seen once; the top ten hold approximately 30%. Sequenced input: a population of CD138-negative cells sorted from bone marrow. Every receptor here comes from a donor at least 40 years old with multiple myeloma. The CDR3 runs from the conserved cysteine through the conserved F or W. D genes are given only for firm matches. The size field is filled for only some rows; it gives once, few, many or a size class.

j_call,v_call,d_call,clone_size,cdr3_aa,cdr3_nt
TRBJ1-4,TRBV29-1,-,many,CSVEDEDEKLFF,TGCAGCGTTGAAGATGAGGATGAAAAACTGTTTTTT
TRBJ2-3,TRBV20-1,TRBD1,many,CSAPTGADTQYF,TGCAGTGCCCCCACAGGGGCAGATACGCAGTATTTT
TRBJ1-3,TRBV29-1,TRBD1,-,CSVEVRDRGKVGSGNTIYF,TGCAGCGTTGAAGTCCGGGACAGGGGGAAGGTCGGCTCTGGAAACACCATATATTTT
TRBJ2-1,TRBV7-8,TRBD2,many,CASPNPASGENEQFF,TGTGCCAGCCCCAACCCGGCTAGCGGGGAAAATGAGCAGTTCTTC
TRBJ2-4,TRBV5-1,-,many,CASTPVPGLAKNIQYF,TGCGCCAGCACCCCTGTCCCAGGGTTGGCCAAAAACATTCAGTACTTC
TRBJ1-1,TRBV3-1,-,many,CASSQEGRTEAFF,TGTGCCAGCAGCCAAGAGGGACGGACTGAAGCTTTCTTT
TRBJ2-7,TRBV20-1,TRBD1,many,CSGRTGWDEQYF,TGCAGTGGGAGGACAGGGTGGGACGAGCAGTACTTC
TRBJ2-5,TRBV20-1,-,many,CSATREETQYF,TGCAGTGCTACCCGGGAGGAGACCCAGTACTTC
TRBJ1-1,TRBV29-1,-,-,CSVDFGGNTEAFF,TGCAGCGTTGATTTTGGCGGGAACACCGAAGCTTTCTTT
TRBJ2-3,TRBV29-1,TRBD2,once,CSVGGGATDTQYF,TGCAGCGTTGGCGGGGGGGCCACAGATACGCAGTATTTT
TRBJ2-1,TRBV28,TRBD2,many,CASSLTSGPYNEQFF,TGTGCCAGCAGTTTGACTAGCGGTCCCTACAATGAGCAGTTCTTC
TRBJ1-1,TRBV20-1,-,many,CSATPTREVRESYDTEAFF,TGCAGTGCTACGCCCACCCGGGAGGTCAGGGAGTCCTACGACACTGAAGCTTTCTTT
TRBJ1-1,TRBV25-1,TRBD1,many,CASTPGGFNTEAFF,TGTGCCAGCACCCCAGGGGGGTTTAACACTGAAGCTTTCTTT
TRBJ2-7,TRBV6-2/TRBV6-3,-,many,CASRAVGASYEQYF,TGTGCCAGCAGAGCTGTAGGGGCTAGCTACGAGCAGTACTTC
TRBJ2-3,TRBV5-6,-,many,CASSSTRDEADTQYF,TGTGCCAGCAGCTCCACGAGGGACGAGGCAGATACGCAGTATTTT
TRBJ2-1,TRBV6-6,-,many,CASSYSLDRGGNEQFF,TGTGCCAGCAGTTACTCCCTCGACCGTGGTGGCAATGAGCAGTTCTTC
TRBJ2-2,TRBV28,TRBD2,many,CASNRIRGGGTGELFF,TGTGCCAGCAATCGGATTCGGGGGGGCGGCACCGGGGAGCTGTTTTTT
TRBJ1-2,TRBV2,-,-,CASSTGTGDIGYGYTF,TGTGCCAGCAGTACTGGAACGGGGGATATCGGGTATGGCTACACCTTC
TRBJ2-5,TRBV25-1,-,many,CASSESVGAGSSGLGETQYF,TGTGCCAGCAGTGAATCTGTGGGGGCGGGTAGTAGCGGGCTTGGAGAGACCCAGTACTTC
TRBJ1-1,TRBV25-1,-,many,CASTTTGTEAFF,TGTGCCAGCACTACTACGGGCACTGAAGCTTTCTTT
TRBJ2-3,TRBV20-1,TRBD2,many,CGLAGGPDTQYF,TGCGGTCTAGCGGGGGGGCCGGATACGCAGTATTTT
TRBJ2-2,TRBV28,-,many,CASRGTGELFF,TGTGCCAGCAGGGGCACCGGGGAGCTGTTTTTT
TRBJ2-5,TRBV11-2,-,many,CASSWSGETQYF,TGTGCCAGCAGCTGGTCGGGGGAGACCCAGTACTTC
TRBJ2-7,TRBV7-6,-,many,CASSLESGTYEQYF,TGTGCCAGCAGCTTAGAGAGTGGTACTTACGAGCAGTACTTC
TRBJ2-5,TRBV20-1,TRBD1,many,CSASPGQGLTQYF,TGCAGTGCTTCCCCGGGACAGGGATTGACCCAGTACTTC
TRBJ2-5,TRBV10-1,-,many,CASSGEQETQYF,TGCGCCAGCAGTGGGGAGCAAGAGACCCAGTACTTC
TRBJ1-1,TRBV20-1,-,many,CSARVRAAGTEAFF,TGCAGTGCTAGAGTCAGGGCGGCCGGCACTGAAGCTTTCTTT
TRBJ2-3,TRBV28,-,-,CASEDPSTDTQYF,TGTGCCAGCGAGGATCCTAGCACAGATACGCAGTATTTT
TRBJ2-3,TRBV12-3/TRBV12-4,-,many,CASRTGEGSDTQYF,TGTGCCAGCAGGACAGGGGAGGGATCAGATACGCAGTATTTT
TRBJ2-1,TRBV18,-,many,CASSQTAYNEQFF,TGTGCCAGCTCACAGACAGCTTACAATGAGCAGTTCTTC
TRBJ2-2,TRBV27,TRBD1,few,CASSSWTGVDTGELFF,TGTGCCAGCAGTTCGTGGACAGGGGTGGACACCGGGGAGCTGTTTTTT
TRBJ2-5,TRBV9,-,many,CASSVGPSLGQETQYF,TGTGCCAGCAGCGTAGGTCCCTCCCTGGGCCAAGAGACCCAGTACTTC
TRBJ2-7,TRBV11-2,-,-,CASSLTSVSYEQYF,TGTGCCAGCAGCTTGACTTCAGTTTCCTACGAGCAGTACTTC
TRBJ2-3,TRBV3-1,TRBD2,-,CASSQGTSGLDTQYF,TGTGCCAGCAGCCAAGGGACTAGCGGCCTAGATACGCAGTATTTT
TRBJ1-1,TRBV7-6,-,-,CASIKAVGGTEAFF,TGTGCCAGCATTAAAGCCGTCGGGGGCACTGAAGCTTTCTTT
TRBJ2-3,TRBV5-1,-,many,CASSLGRGAGTDTQYF,TGCGCCAGCAGCTTGGGTCGCGGGGCCGGCACAGATACGCAGTATTTT
TRBJ2-5,TRBV6-5,-,-,CASSSVGAGKTQYF,TGTGCCAGCAGCAGTGTCGGGGCTGGAAAGACCCAGTACTTC
TRBJ1-5,TRBV11-2,-,many,CASSLNHPGPQHF,TGTGCCAGCAGCTTAAACCACCCTGGGCCCCAGCATTTT
TRBJ2-7,TRBV11-2,-,few,CASSPSPATLENQYF,TGTGCCAGCAGCCCCTCACCGGCCACCCTCGAAAACCAGTACTTC
TRBJ2-4,TRBV7-9,TRBD2,many,CASSRAGFWTSGGASSKNIQYF,TGTGCCAGCAGCCGAGCCGGCTTTTGGACTAGCGGGGGGGCTAGTTCCAAAAACATTCAGTACTTC